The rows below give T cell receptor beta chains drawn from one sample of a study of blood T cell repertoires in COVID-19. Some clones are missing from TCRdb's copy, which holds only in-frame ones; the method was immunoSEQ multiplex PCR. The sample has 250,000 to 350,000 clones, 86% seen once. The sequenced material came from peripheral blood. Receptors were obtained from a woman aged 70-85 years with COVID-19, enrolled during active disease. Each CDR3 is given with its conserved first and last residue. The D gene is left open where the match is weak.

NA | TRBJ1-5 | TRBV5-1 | TGCGCCAGCAGCCCAGGCACAGGTCCCGTTCAGCCCCAGCATTTT | CASSPGTGPVQPQHF
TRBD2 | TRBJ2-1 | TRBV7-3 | TGTGCCAGCAGCCCCCTGGGGGGCGGGGGGCATAATGAGCAGTTCTTC | CASSPLGGGGHNEQFF
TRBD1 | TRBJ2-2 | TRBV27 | TGTGCCAGCAGCACTATACCGGGACAGATGACCGGGGAGCTGTTTTTT | CASSTIPGQMTGELFF
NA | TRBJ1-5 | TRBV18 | TGTGCCAGCTCACCGGCCAGCAATCAGCCCCAGCATTTT | CASSPASNQPQHF
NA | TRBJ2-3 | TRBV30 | TGTGCCTGGAGTGTATCCCCCTCTCTTCTTACAGATACGCAGTATTTT | CAWSVSPSLLTDTQYF
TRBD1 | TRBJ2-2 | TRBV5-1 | TGCGCCAGCAGCGGGACAGGGAACACCGGGGAGCTGTTTTTT | CASSGTGNTGELFF
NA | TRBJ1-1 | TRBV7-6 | TGTGCCAGCAGCTTAGTTCCGGGGATTGGCACTGAAGCTTTCTTT | CASSLVPGIGTEAFF
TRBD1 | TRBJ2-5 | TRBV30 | TGTGCCTGGAGTGACAGGGGGAGTCTGGAGACCCAGTACTTC | CAWSDRGSLETQYF
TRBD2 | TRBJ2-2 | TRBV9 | TGTGCCAGCAGCGTTGGGACTAGCGGGGGGATGGGGACCGGGGAGCTGTTTTTT | CASSVGTSGGMGTGELFF
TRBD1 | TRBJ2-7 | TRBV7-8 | TGTGCCAGCAGCTCCTGGGACAGGTCCTACTACGAGCAGTACTTC | CASSSWDRSYYEQYF
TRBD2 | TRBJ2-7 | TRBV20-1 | TGCAGTGCTAGTGGCGCGGGGGGATACGAGCAGTACTTC | CSASGAGGYEQYF